These 27 T cell receptor beta chains came from one sample sequenced in a study of neoadjuvant anti-PD-1 for oral cavity cancer. The method was immunoSEQ multiplex PCR; TCRdb's version includes in-frame clones alone and lacks a portion of them. The sample includes 15,000 to 20,000 clones, about 72% of them seen just once. Specimen: PBMCs, collected before nivolumab (anti-PD-1) treatment. The receptors originated from a person aged 35-80 years with oral cavity squamous cell carcinoma.

This clone has just a few counts. J is TRBJ1-1 and V is TRBV19; 7 nucleotides align to TRBD1. The CDR3 spans 11 residues. V gave up 6 bases and J gave up 6 bases; unmatched junction bases: 1. CDR1 is LNHDA and CDR2 is SQIVND in the germline V gene (reference sequence). The DNA of the CDR3 is TGTGCCAGTAGAGGGACAGCTGAAGCTTTCTTT. This codes for CASRGTAEAFF.

This chain links TRBV28 with TRBJ2-1; TRBD1 matches at 7 bases. This CDR3 is 14 amino acids long. Per germline, CDR1 MDHEN and CDR2 SYDVKM. V lost 1 base, J lost 7 bases, and 4 bases stayed unmatched. CDR3 sequence reads: CASSLFGTANEQFF. CDR3 coding DNA: TGTGCCAGCAGTTTATTTGGGACAGCGAATGAGCAGTTCTTC.

The chain links TRBV6-5 to TRBJ1-4, with 7 nucleotides matching TRBD1. Germline V gives CDR1 MNHEY, CDR2 SVGAGI. J lost 6 bases, V lost 6 bases, and 10 bases had no gene match. This CDR3 contains 15 residues. For the CDR3, the DNA is TGTGCCAGCAGGCGACAGGGCGCGTACTATGAAAAACTGTTTTTT. This translates into CASRRQGAYYEKLFF.

The gene calls are TRBV9 and TRBJ2-5, with D possibly matching TRBD2 (5 bases). V lost 3 bases, J lost 2 bases, and 14 bases lay in between. The germline CDR1 and CDR2 sequences are SGDLS and YYNGEE. This CDR3 has 15 amino acids. CDR3 in DNA: TGTGCCAGCAGCGCATGGGGAGTCCATCAAGAGACCCAGTACTTC. As protein: CASSAWGVHQETQYF.

This clone was seen only a few times. The V and J genes are TRBV7-8 and TRBJ2-7; no clear D. The V gene's germline CDR1 is SGHVS and CDR2 FQNEAQ. This CDR3 comprises 13 residues. V lost 3 bases and J 2 bases, leaving 8 bases between the germline ends. The CDR3 bases are TGTGCCAGCAGCTTTCGGTTTGCCTACGAGCAGTACTTC. This sequence encodes CASSFRFAYEQYF. The full variable domain, with the rest looked up from reference TRBV7-8 and TRBJ2-7, is GAGVSQSPRYKVAKRGQDVALRCDPISGHVSLFWYQQALGQGPEFLTYFQNEAQLDKSGLPSDRFFAERPEGSVSTLKIQRTQQEDSAVYLCASSFRFAYEQYFGPGTRLTVT.

J is TRBJ2-7 and V is TRBV5-1; unclear D gene. The CDR3 is made up of 14 amino acids. Trimming took off 0 bases at V and 4 bases at J, with 11 bases between the two ends. CDR1 and CDR2 from the germline V gene are SGHRS and YFSETQ. For the CDR3, the DNA is TGCGCCAGCAGCTTGGGATCATCCCTGTACGAGCAGTACTTC. It translates to CASSLGSSLYEQYF. Together with reference TRBV5-1 and TRBJ2-7, the CDR3 gives the full variable domain: KAGVTQTPRYLIKTRGQQVTLSCSPISGHRSVSWYQQTPGQGLQFLFEYFSETQRNKGNFPGRFSGRQFSNSRSEMNVSTLELGDSALYLCASSLGSSLYEQYFGPGTRLTVT.

This chain links TRBV30 with TRBJ2-3; no clear D gene. Germline V gives CDR1 GTSNPN, CDR2 SVGIG (reference sequence). Trimming removed 1 base at V and 1 base at J, with 6 bases between. This CDR3 contains 13 residues. The CDR3 region is CAWSARGTDTQYF. CDR3 nucleotide sequence: TGTGCCTGGAGTGCCCGGGGCACAGATACGCAGTATTTT.

CDR3 residues: CASSLAGTSGTGELFF. The CDR3 DNA reads as TGCGCCAGCAGCTTGGCCGGGACTAGCGGTACCGGGGAGCTGTTTTTT. V and J are TRBV5-1 and TRBJ2-2; 11 bases are a match to TRBD2. The trim removed 0 bases at V and 5 bases at J, leaving 3 bases unmatched. The CDR3 spans 16 residues. Germline CDR1 is SGHRS and CDR2 is YFSETQ. The whole variable domain, remainder taken from reference TRBV5-1 and TRBJ2-2, is KAGVTQTPRYLIKTRGQQVTLSCSPISGHRSVSWYQQTPGQGLQFLFEYFSETQRNKGNFPGRFSGRQFSNSRSEMNVSTLELGDSALYLCASSLAGTSGTGELFFGEGSRLTVL.

This clone was counted between two and nine times. This chain uses TRBV19 with TRBJ1-5; 9 nucleotides line up with TRBD1. Germline V gives CDR1 LNHDA, CDR2 SQIVND (reference sequence). V lost 6 bases and J lost 6; bases outside the gene matches: 9. This CDR3 has 15 residues. CDR3 DNA: TGTGCCAGTAGACCGGGGACAGGGAGGGGTCAGCCCCAGCATTTT. Its protein product is CASRPGTGRGQPQHF.

The gene calls are TRBV6-5 and TRBJ1-5, with D possibly TRBD1 on 6 matching bases. The V and J ends lost 6 bases and 1 base respectively, with 10 bases between them. There are 14 residues in the CDR3. The germline CDR1 and CDR2 sequences are MNHEY and SVGAGI. The CDR3 loop reads CASSRGLSNQPQHF. DNA of the CDR3: TGTGCCAGCAGCAGGGGTTTAAGCAATCAGCCCCAGCATTTT.

V and J are TRBV5-4 and TRBJ2-1, with 11 bases that match TRBD2. This CDR3 spans 15 amino acids. Germline values: CDR1 SGHNT, CDR2 YYREEE (reference sequence). V lost 3 bases and J lost 8; bases outside the gene matches: 7. CDR3 residues: CASSSTSGRVDEQFF. CDR3 DNA: TGTGCCAGCAGCTCTACTAGCGGGAGAGTCGATGAGCAGTTCTTC.

The chain is built from TRBV6-5 and TRBJ2-4, with unresolved D. CDR3 size: 15 residues. Trimming removed 6 bases from V and 0 bases from J, with 12 bases in between. Germline V lookup: CDR1 MNHEY, CDR2 SVGAGI. The CDR3 nucleotides read TGTGCCAGCAGGCTCGGATCGGGAGCCAAAAACATTCAGTACTTC. Amino acid sequence: CASRLGSGAKNIQYF.

The chain carries TRBV7-9 and TRBJ2-3; 9 bases are shared with TRBD1. The CDR3 runs to 19 residues. Trimming cost V 1 base and J 2 bases; bases outside gene matches: 13. The germline V gene has CDR1 SEHNR and CDR2 FQNEAQ (reference sequence). CDR3 in amino acids: CASSLGGTGHRISTDTQYF. The CDR3 coding sequence is TGTGCCAGCAGCTTAGGAGGGACAGGGCATCGAATTTCCACAGATACGCAGTATTTT.

The J gene is TRBJ2-5, the V gene TRBV11-3, with 8 bases matching TRBD1. J lost 5 bases, V lost 5 bases, and 10 bases had no gene match. Germline CDR1 is SGHNT and CDR2 is YENEEA. This CDR3 is built from 15 residues. CDR3 amino acids: CASSLGAGGRETQYF. The CDR3 coding sequence is TGTGCCAGCAGCCTGGGGGCAGGGGGCCGTGAGACCCAGTACTTC.

V is TRBV7-3 and J is TRBJ2-1, with 9 bases fitting TRBD2. Germline CDR1 is SGHTA and CDR2 is FQGTGA. V gave up 5 bases and J gave up 5 bases; unmatched junction bases: 4. The CDR3 extends over 14 amino acids. The CDR3 here is CASSPAGGHNEQFF. CDR3 sequence (DNA): TGTGCCAGCAGCCCAGCGGGAGGTCACAATGAGCAGTTCTTC.

The chain is built from TRBV27 and TRBJ2-7, with D possibly being TRBD1 (6 bases). V was cut by 8 bases and J by 1 base, with 15 bases left in between. This CDR3 has 14 amino acids. CDR1 is MNHEY and CDR2 is SMNVEV in the germline V gene (reference sequence). The CDR3 DNA is TGTGCCAGCGCGCTCCAACAGGGATCCTACGAGCAGTACTTC. Protein product: CASALQQGSYEQYF.

The chain carries TRBV6-5 and TRBJ2-7; D might be TRBD1 (5 bases). The germline V and J ends were trimmed by 2 bases and 2 bases, with 13 bases remaining between them. Germline CDR1 reads MNHEY; CDR2 reads SVGAGI. The CDR3 sequence is 15 residues long. The CDR3 is CASSYDAAGTYEQYF. The CDR3 DNA is TGTGCCAGCAGTTACGACGCGGCAGGGACCTACGAGCAGTACTTC.

The chain uses TRBV5-1 and TRBJ2-7; 8 bases are a match to TRBD1. Looked up from germline, CDR1 is SGHRS and CDR2 is YFSETQ. Trimming took 2 bases from V and 4 from J; bases not matched to a gene: 5. The CDR3 extends over 14 amino acids. CDR3 sequence reads: CASSLSGGEYEQYF. CDR3 sequence (DNA): TGCGCCAGCAGCTTATCAGGGGGCGAATACGAGCAGTACTTC.

The J gene is TRBJ2-5, the V gene TRBV6-1, with D unclear. The germline V and J ends were trimmed by 2 bases and 1 base, with 5 bases remaining between them. The germline V gene has CDR1 MNHNS and CDR2 SASEGT. CDR3 size: 13 residues. The CDR3 protein is CASSEPVQETQYF. In DNA form, the CDR3 reads TGTGCCAGCAGTGAACCCGTCCAAGAGACCCAGTACTTC.

The chain couples TRBV7-8 to TRBJ2-7; no reliable D call. The CDR3 extends over 11 amino acids. From germline, CDR1 is SGHVS and CDR2 FQNEAQ. V was shortened by 5 bases and J by 3 bases, with 5 bases between the two germline ends. CDR3 region: CASSPDYEQYF. As DNA, the CDR3 is TGTGCCAGCAGCCCCGACTACGAGCAGTACTTC.

The genes are TRBV10-3 and TRBJ2-1, with 11 bases matching TRBD1. Trimming took 6 bases from V and 0 from J; bases not matched to a gene: 28. Germline loops: CDR1 ENHRY, CDR2 SYGVKD. The CDR3 consists of 24 residues. CDR3 sequence (DNA): TGTGCCATCAGGCCTATAAACCGGGACAGGGGGTCGCGGGAGGAGGGCCGCTCCTACAATGAGCAGTTCTTC. Its translation: CAIRPINRDRGSREEGRSYNEQFF.

The chain has TRBV30 and TRBJ2-7; D not certain. The CDR3 sequence is 10 residues long. Trimming pared 7 bases from V and 3 bases from J, leaving 7 bases between. Germline values: CDR1 GTSNPN, CDR2 SVGIG (reference sequence). CDR3 amino acids: CAFDGYEQYF. Here the CDR3 DNA reads TGTGCCTTCGACGGCTACGAGCAGTACTTC.

This rearrangement joins TRBV7-8 to TRBJ2-2; D unresolved. Germline CDR1 and CDR2: SGHVS and FQNEAQ. This CDR3 region has 14 residues. Trimming pared 2 bases from V and 6 bases from J, leaving 10 bases between. CDR3 nucleotide sequence: TGTGCCAGCAGCTTATTTCGGATGGCCGGGGAGCTGTTTTTT. It codes for CASSLFRMAGELFF.

CDR3 loop: CASSLGNYGGLYEQYF. The CDR3 coding sequence is TGTGCCAGCAGCTTAGGAAATTACGGGGGCCTCTACGAGCAGTACTTC. This chain joins TRBV11-2 and TRBJ2-7; D is perhaps TRBD1 or TRBD2 (6 bases each). The CDR3 has 16 residues. V lost 1 base and J 3 bases, leaving 16 bases between the germline ends. Germline V gene lookup returns CDR1 SGHAT and CDR2 FQNNGV.

This clone was detected only a few times. J is TRBJ1-1 and V is TRBV5-8; D perhaps matches TRBD1 (6 bases). Germline V lookup: CDR1 SGHTS, CDR2 YDEGEE. With 2 bases removed from V and 4 bases from J, the gap between germline ends came to 12 bases. The CDR3 contains 14 residues. The CDR3 sequence is CASSLQGSSTEAFF. The CDR3 coding sequence is TGTGCCAGCAGCTTACAGGGTTCGAGCACTGAAGCTTTCTTT.

V and J are TRBV5-6 and TRBJ2-3; the D is unclear. The CDR3 is made up of 11 amino acids. Germline CDR1 and CDR2: SGHDT and YYEEEE. V was cut by 4 bases and J by 9 bases, with 9 bases left in between. CDR3 sequence (DNA): TGTGCCAGCAGCGCTTCATCGACGCAGTATTTT. This codes for CASSASSTQYF. The whole variable domain, remainder taken from reference TRBV5-6 and TRBJ2-3, is DAGVTQSPTHLIKTRGQQVTLRCSPKSGHDTVSWYQQALGQGPQFIFQYYEEEERQRGNFPDRFSGHQFPNYSSELNVNALLLGDSALYLCASSASSTQYFGPGTRLTVL.

This clone came up a few times. The rearrangement uses TRBV5-6 and TRBJ1-2; D unclear. The ends were cut back, 1 base at V and 7 bases at J, with 11 bases in the middle. Germline assignment: CDR1 SGHDT and CDR2 YYEEEE. This CDR3 is built from 13 residues. The CDR3 loop reads CASSLPAEGGYTF. For the CDR3, the DNA is TGTGCCAGCAGCTTGCCTGCAGAGGGTGGCTACACCTTC.